This T cell receptor (beta chain) comes out of a study of brain T cells in children with intractable seizures. Findings and limits, study-wide: HCMV serostatus was not known, and viral specificity came from CDR3 similarity only. Absence of clones before surgery may stem from lower sequencing depth.

V lost 2 bases and J lost 6, with 19 bases in between. CDR3 length: 16 amino acids. Germline V gene sequence: CDR1 SGHAT, CDR2 FQNNGV. In regard to this clone: The antigen remains undetermined.

Here immunoSEQ multiplex PCR was the method, and the copy in TCRdb shows in-frame clones only, minus some. This sample has tens of thousands of clones, with about 93% found just once. Only cases whose brain tissue showed the highest T cell transcript signatures were sequenced. Pre-surgery treatment included at least one anti-epileptic drug. The sample was peripheral blood, taken at surgery. The chain is built from TRBV11-2 and TRBJ1-2, with D hard to call. The clonotype comes from a girl aged 2 to 9 with Rasmussen encephalitis and intractable seizures. CDR3 region: CASSLSIPGLGDGYTF. The CDR3 DNA follows: TGTGCCAGCAGCTTAAGTATCCCCGGGCTGGGAGATGGCTACACCTTC.